This T cell receptor (beta chain) was profiled in a study of shared clonotypes between healthy human individuals. As for the study in general: CD8 memory received one plate per donor, CD8 naive two, CD4 memory three and CD4 naive three. Study results and caveats: Clonotypes which were not shared had lower generation probabilities than clonotypes that all four donors shared.

Germline V gene lookup returns CDR1 MNHEY and CDR2 SMNVEV (reference sequence). The length of the CDR3 is 16 residues. With V trimmed by 3 bases and J by 5 bases, 6 bases remained unmatched. A remark on this clone: The antigen is not known.

Sequencing used immunoSEQ multiplex PCR; TCRdb keeps in-frame clones, though not all of them. The table includes 900,000 to 1,200,000 clones, around three quarters detected once. The TCR sequence derives from a man aged 18 to 30 in good health. Some clones in this sample may be carry-over from other donors' samples. The chain uses TRBV27 and TRBJ1-5; 11 bases are a match to TRBD1. The sample comprised memory CD4+ T cells from PBMCs. Subset described: CD45RA-negative fraction. DNA of the CDR3: TGTGCCAGCAGTTTCTCCGGGACAGGGGGGGATCAGCCCCAGCATTTT. This gives the protein CASSFSGTGGDQPQHF.